Listed below are T cell receptor beta chains from one sample, sequenced in a study of blood T cell repertoires in COVID-19. The assay was immunoSEQ multiplex PCR, and TCRdb's table has in-frame clones only and misses some. The sample contains some 29,000 clones, roughly nine tenths of which appear only once. Sequenced input: peripheral blood. These receptors all come from a human donor in a cohort sampled during active COVID-19. The CDR3 runs from the conserved cysteine through the conserved F or W. The D gene is left open where the match is weak. Only some rows state a clone size, as once, few, many or a class for expanded clones.

>TRBJ2-6|TRBV10-3|.|.
CAISESGGSSGANVLTF
TGTGCCATCAGTGAGTCAGGAGGCAGCTCTGGGGCCAACGTCCTGACTTTC
>TRBJ1-1|TRBV6-5|TRBD1|.
CASSPGGTEAFF
TGTGCCAGCAGTCCAGGGGGCACTGAAGCTTTCTTT
>TRBJ2-7|TRBV6-2/TRBV6-3|.|.
CASSYSLPSYEQYF
TGTGCCAGCAGTTACTCCCTCCCCTCCTACGAGCAGTACTTC
>TRBJ1-5|TRBV2|.|few
CASSPEQGPQPQHF
TGTGCCAGCAGTCCCGAACAGGGACCTCAGCCCCAGCATTTT
>TRBJ1-1|TRBV18|.|.
CASSPPGAMGNTEAFF
TGTGCCAGCTCACCACCGGGGGCTATGGGGAACACTGAAGCTTTCTTT
>TRBJ1-6|TRBV4-3|.|.
CASSPAGGNSPLHF
TGCGCCAGCAGCCCGGCGGGGGGCAATTCACCCCTCCACTTT
>TRBJ2-7|TRBV7-2|.|.
CASSLADRSYEQYF
TGTGCCAGCAGCTTAGCAGACAGATCCTACGAGCAGTACTTC
>TRBJ2-1|TRBV19|TRBD1|.
CASSNLGQGMVGEQFF
TGTGCCAGTAGTAACTTGGGACAGGGGATGGTGGGTGAGCAGTTCTTC
>TRBJ1-2|TRBV30|TRBD1|once
CAWRGDRTLYGYTF
TGTGCCTGGAGGGGGGACAGAACACTTTATGGCTACACCTTC
>TRBJ1-3|TRBV19|TRBD1|.
CASRTINRGAGNTIYF
TGTGCCAGTAGGACGATAAACAGGGGCGCTGGAAACACCATATATTTT
>TRBJ1-2|TRBV5-1|TRBD1|.
CASSAGTASANYGYTF
TGCGCCAGCAGCGCCGGGACAGCGTCCGCTAACTATGGCTACACCTTC
>TRBJ1-1|TRBV11-2|TRBD1|.
CASSSRDRGTEAFF
TGTGCCAGCAGCTCACGGGACAGGGGCACTGAAGCTTTCTTT
>TRBJ2-2|TRBV6-4|.|.
CASSERVSPTGELFF
TGTGCCAGCAGTGAGAGGGTGTCTCCCACCGGGGAGCTGTTTTTT
>TRBJ2-7|TRBV2|.|.
CASSRTDYEQYF
TGTGCCAGCAGTCGGACAGATTACGAGCAGTACTTC
>TRBJ2-5|TRBV28|.|.
CASSSTLTGHRAQYF
TGTGCCAGCAGTTCCACCCTCACAGGTCACCGGGCCCAGTACTTC
>TRBJ2-5|TRBV7-7|.|.
CASSLGWHQETQYF
TGTGCTAGCAGCTTAGGGTGGCACCAAGAGACCCAGTACTTC
>TRBJ2-1|TRBV19|.|.
CASSIRLAEYNEQFF
TGTGCCAGTAGTATTAGGTTAGCGGAATACAATGAGCAGTTCTTC
>TRBJ2-7|TRBV4-3|.|.
CASSQGEGDEQYF
TGCGCCAGCAGCCAAGGTGAAGGGGACGAGCAGTACTTC
>TRBJ2-5|TRBV6-6|.|.
CASSSSSGETQYF
TGTGCCAGCAGTTCCTCAAGCGGAGAGACCCAGTACTTC
>TRBJ1-3|TRBV7-3|.|.
CASSSEGESSGNTIYF
TGTGCCAGCAGCTCAGAGGGTGAATCCTCTGGAAACACCATATATTTT
>TRBJ2-1|TRBV29-1|.|.
CSVVIPGLPSLVEQFF
TGCAGCGTCGTAATCCCGGGACTCCCCTCACTTGTTGAGCAGTTCTTC
>TRBJ2-7|TRBV7-2|TRBD2|.
CASSPTSGAYYEQYF
TGTGCCAGCAGCCCGACTAGCGGGGCCTACTACGAGCAGTACTTC
>TRBJ2-1|TRBV7-2|TRBD2|.
CASSILTSGGGNEQFF
TGTGCCAGCAGCATACTGACTAGCGGGGGGGGAAATGAGCAGTTCTTC
>TRBJ1-2|TRBV12-3/TRBV12-4|.|.
CASLHTGTYGYTF
TGTGCCAGCCTGCACACAGGGACCTATGGCTACACCTTC
>TRBJ1-2|TRBV7-2|TRBD1|once
CASSLGLGGRYGYTF
TGTGCCAGCAGCTTAGGTCTAGGGGGCCGCTATGGCTACACCTTC
>TRBJ2-1|TRBV5-4|TRBD2|.
CASSPGTSGGHNEQFF
TGTGCCAGCAGCCCAGGGACTAGCGGGGGCCACAATGAGCAGTTCTTC
>TRBJ1-4|TRBV9|.|.
CASSVGASEKLFF
TGTGCCAGCAGCGTAGGCGCGAGTGAAAAACTGTTTTTT
>TRBJ1-3|TRBV7-9|.|.
CASSSQLMTVGNTIYF
TGTGCCAGCAGCTCGCAGCTAATGACAGTTGGAAACACCATATATTTT
>TRBJ2-1|TRBV24-1|TRBD2|.
CATSDSSSGEYNEQFF
TGTGCCACCAGTGATTCCTCTAGCGGGGAGTACAATGAGCAGTTCTTC
>TRBJ2-2|TRBV18|TRBD1|.
CASSPGTGVSGELFF
TGTGCCAGCTCACCCGGGACAGGGGTCAGCGGGGAGCTGTTTTTT
>TRBJ2-5|TRBV5-1|TRBD2|once
CASSLAPSGGQETQYF
TGCGCCAGCAGCTTGGCTCCTAGCGGGGGGCAAGAGACCCAGTACTTC
>TRBJ1-2|TRBV28|TRBD1|once
CASSPPRQGFNYGYTF
TGTGCCAGCAGCCCCCCCCGACAGGGATTTAACTATGGCTACACCTTC
>TRBJ2-2|TRBV7-3|.|.
CASSTGGTGELFF
TGTGCCAGCAGTACCGGAGGGACCGGGGAGCTGTTTTTT
>TRBJ2-7|TRBV29-1|TRBD2|.
CSVDGGLAGGPYEQYF
TGCAGCGTTGATGGCGGACTAGCGGGGGGGCCTTACGAGCAGTACTTC
>TRBJ2-3|TRBV7-2|.|.
CASSLRASSTDTQYF
TGTGCCAGCAGCTTACGAGCTAGCAGCACAGATACGCAGTATTTT
>TRBJ2-7|TRBV28|TRBD1|.
CASSDLGQGDYEQYF
TGTGCCAGCAGTGACCTGGGACAGGGTGACTACGAGCAGTACTTC
>TRBJ2-5|TRBV6-5|.|.
CASSYSNREETQYF
TGTGCCAGCAGTTACTCGAACAGGGAAGAGACCCAGTACTTC
>TRBJ2-2|TRBV6-5|.|.
CASSWGRGSTGELFF
TGTGCCAGCAGCTGGGGGCGGGGGAGCACCGGGGAGCTGTTTTTT
>TRBJ1-1|TRBV3-1/TRBV3-2|TRBD1|few
CASSQSGTGDEAFF
TGTGCCAGCAGCCAATCCGGGACAGGGGATGAAGCTTTCTTT
>TRBJ1-2|TRBV21-1|.|.
CASPSTQGAHYGYTF
TGTGCCAGCCCTTCCACCCAGGGGGCTCACTATGGCTACACCTTC
>TRBJ2-3|TRBV7-2|.|once
CASSEERATDTQYF
TGTGCCAGCAGCGAGGAGCGGGCCACAGATACGCAGTATTTT
>TRBJ2-5|TRBV3-1/TRBV3-2|TRBD2|once
CASSGSSGGETQYF
TGTGCCAGCAGCGGGTCCTCCGGGGGGGAGACCCAGTACTTC
>TRBJ1-3|TRBV6-5|.|.
CASSYSVDRGNTIYF
TGTGCCAGCAGTTACTCTGTAGACAGGGGAAACACCATATATTTT
>TRBJ2-7|TRBV2|.|.
CAISEGVQFSYEQYF
TGTGCCATCTCCGAGGGCGTACAGTTCTCCTACGAGCAGTACTTC
>TRBJ2-3|TRBV11-2|TRBD2|.
CASSTLAGGPTDTQYF
TGTGCCAGCAGCACACTAGCGGGGGGCCCCACAGATACGCAGTATTTT
>TRBJ2-2|TRBV11-3|TRBD1|.
CASSPRQGVAGELFF
TGTGCCAGCAGCCCCAGACAGGGGGTTGCCGGGGAGCTGTTTTTT
>TRBJ2-2|TRBV7-6|TRBD2|.
CASSLPRGGGNTGELFF
TGTGCCAGCAGCTTACCCCGCGGGGGGGGGAACACCGGGGAGCTGTTTTTT